The sequence of this T cell receptor (beta chain) was determined in a study of shared clonotypes between healthy human individuals (TCRdb year 2020). Background for the entire study: A couple of women and three men aged 18 to 49 years were included in the cohort. Blood TCR repertoires of roughly 5 healthy adults were deeply sequenced to estimate repertoire size and the extent of clonotype sharing between individuals. To increase sequencing depth and limit assay-specific biases, TCR repertoire library preparation and sequencing were carried out by different laboratories using diverse techniques. Each donor's leukapheresis produced roughly between roughly 0.85 and 9.5 billion PBMCs. General conclusions and limits of the study: The small number of donors limited the genetic and exposure-history diversity represented. Sampling was restricted to blood, and TCR repertoires in tissues likely differ from the TCR repertoires found in blood. Pairwise subsampling led to the expectation that sequencing depth would affect the degree of clonotype sharing among donors.

The donors were healthy, HIV-negative adults who had no recently reported acute infections or vaccinations. Every donor was a Caucasian adult living in Nashville, Tennessee, USA. For unsorted samples, tens of millions of PBMCs were counted and genomic DNA was extracted with the QIAamp DNA Blood Mini kit. Blood was collected by leukapheresis, and PBMCs were isolated by Ficoll-Histopaque density gradient centrifugation and then cryopreserved in liquid nitrogen vapor phase. Using the deep immunoSEQ assay, TCR CDR3 regions were amplified from genomic DNA by multiplex PCR. For each cell subset, the extracted genomic DNA was distributed evenly across all wells of several immunoSEQ 96-well plates, and each plate served as one replicate. For unsorted PBMC, about 0.3 ug genomic DNA, equal to 25,000 to 35,000 T cell genomes, was loaded into each replicate PCR. Unsorted PBMC genomic DNA was sequenced across ten immunoSEQ deep assay plates. Purified libraries were measured with a Qubit 3.0 fluorometer, size-checked on a Bioanalyzer 2100, and measured again with the KAPA Library Quantification kit. Each immunoSEQ 96-well plate was sequenced on its own single-read 150-cycle Illumina NextSeq 550 flow cell. The paper's processing steps were these. Because the immunoSEQ output included only junctional sequences and no quality scores, the filtering could not be the same as the filtering used for full-length reads. Sequences were annotated with PyIR, a Python wrapper for IgBLAST v1.9, and V/J genes and CDR3 were assigned using IMGT germline references. Reads with weak V/J assignments (E-value above 1e-6), missing CDR3, stop codons, out-of-frame junctions, or ambiguous translated residues were removed. V3J clonotypes were defined as sequences sharing an identical inferred V gene, J gene, and CDR3 amino acid sequence. Percentage overlap between repertoires was computed as shared unique clonotypes divided by the size of the smaller repertoire. Repertoire richness was assessed with RTK rarefaction, the Chao1 estimator, and Recon v2.1 estimates of unobserved clonotypes. This is the immuneACCESS table as TCRdb keeps it, with only in-frame sequences that have V and J called. A part of the clones is gone; compared with another copy, unresolved V genes explain less than half, and the rest is unexplained. That table is the source of V, J and clone size, and D and trimming were worked out from the DNA. The sample has 450,000 to 500,000 clones on record, roughly 80% of them singletons. Around 13% of the sample is held by the ten biggest clonotypes.

The germline V gene specifies SGHRS as CDR1 and YFSETQ as CDR2. Trimmed from V: 5 bases; trimmed from J: 2 bases; junction bases lacking a gene match: 6. From cysteine to phenylalanine, the CDR3 is 15 amino acids long. The retained sequence is limited to the CDR3, 45 bases, with the frame set at the first base. Of note for this clone: Its antigen remains undetermined. No much larger clone is present one base from it, and per-base qualities are unavailable.

Material for sequencing was PBMCs. Rearrangement joined TRBV5-1 to TRBJ2-7; the central 11 bases match TRBD1. The source of this sequence is a middle-aged woman in good health. Some clones in this sample may be carry-over from other donors' samples. This receptor carries the CDR3 CASSQGQGDAYEQYF. The DNA sequence is TGCGCCAGCAGTCAGGGACAGGGGGACGCCTACGAGCAGTACTTC.